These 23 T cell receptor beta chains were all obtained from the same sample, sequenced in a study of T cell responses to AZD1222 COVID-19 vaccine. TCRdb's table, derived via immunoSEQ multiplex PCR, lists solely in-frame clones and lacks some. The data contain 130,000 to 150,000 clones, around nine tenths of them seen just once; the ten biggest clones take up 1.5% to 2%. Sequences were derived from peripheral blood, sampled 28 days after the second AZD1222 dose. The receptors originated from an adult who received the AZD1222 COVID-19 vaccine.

The CDR3 loop is CASSLVRGRNTEAFF. For the CDR3, the DNA is TGTGCCAGCAGCTTAGTTCGGGGAAGGAACACTGAAGCTTTCTTT. V and J are TRBV11-1 and TRBJ1-1; D is undetermined. The CDR3 extends over 15 amino acids. Germline V gives CDR1 SGHAT, CDR2 FQDESV (reference sequence). Trimming pared 1 base from V and 1 base from J, leaving 10 bases between.

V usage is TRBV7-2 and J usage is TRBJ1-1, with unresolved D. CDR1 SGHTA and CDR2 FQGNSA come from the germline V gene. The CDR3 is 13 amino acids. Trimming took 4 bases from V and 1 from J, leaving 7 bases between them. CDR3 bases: TGTGCCAGCAGCTCTCAGGAGAACACTGAAGCTTTCTTT. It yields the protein CASSSQENTEAFF. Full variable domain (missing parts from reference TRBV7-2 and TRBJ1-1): GAGVSQSPSNKVTEKGKDVELRCDPISGHTALYWYRQSLGQGLEFLIYFQGNSAPDKSGLPSDRFSAERTGGSVSTLTIQRTQQEDSAVYLCASSSQENTEAFFGQGTRLTVV.

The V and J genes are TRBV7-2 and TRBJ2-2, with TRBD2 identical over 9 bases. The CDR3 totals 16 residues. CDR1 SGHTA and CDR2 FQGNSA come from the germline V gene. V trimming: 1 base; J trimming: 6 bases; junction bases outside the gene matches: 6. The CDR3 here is CASSLVVASGAGELFF. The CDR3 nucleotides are TGTGCCAGCAGCTTAGTTGTGGCTAGCGGGGCCGGGGAGCTGTTTTTT. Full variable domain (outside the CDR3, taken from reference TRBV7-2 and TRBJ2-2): GAGVSQSPSNKVTEKGKDVELRCDPISGHTALYWYRQSLGQGLEFLIYFQGNSAPDKSGLPSDRFSAERTGGSVSTLTIQRTQQEDSAVYLCASSLVVASGAGELFFGEGSRLTVL.

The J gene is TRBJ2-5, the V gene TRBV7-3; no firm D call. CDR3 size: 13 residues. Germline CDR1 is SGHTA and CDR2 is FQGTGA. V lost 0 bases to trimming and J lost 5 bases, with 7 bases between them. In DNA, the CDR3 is TGTGCCAGCAGCTTAACGTTAAGGGAGACCCAGTACTTC. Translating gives CASSLTLRETQYF. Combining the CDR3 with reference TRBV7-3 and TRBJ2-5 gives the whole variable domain GAGVSQTPSNKVTEKGKYVELRCDPISGHTALYWYRQSLGQGPEFLIYFQGTGAADDSGLPNDRFFAVRPEGSVSTLKIQRTERGDSAVYLCASSLTLRETQYFGPGTRLLVL.

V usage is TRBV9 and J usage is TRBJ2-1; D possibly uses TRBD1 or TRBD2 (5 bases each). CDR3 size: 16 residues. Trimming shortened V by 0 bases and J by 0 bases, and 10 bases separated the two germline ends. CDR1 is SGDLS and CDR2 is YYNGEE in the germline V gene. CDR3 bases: TGTGCCAGCAGCGTAGTCCCCGGGACCTCCTACAATGAGCAGTTCTTC. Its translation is CASSVVPGTSYNEQFF.

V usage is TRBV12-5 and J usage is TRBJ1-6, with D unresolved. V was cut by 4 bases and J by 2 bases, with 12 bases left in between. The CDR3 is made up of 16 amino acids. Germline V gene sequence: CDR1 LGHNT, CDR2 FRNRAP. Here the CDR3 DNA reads TGTGCTAGTGGTTCGGTGGAGGAAGCCTATAATTCACCCCTCCACTTT. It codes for CASGSVEEAYNSPLHF.

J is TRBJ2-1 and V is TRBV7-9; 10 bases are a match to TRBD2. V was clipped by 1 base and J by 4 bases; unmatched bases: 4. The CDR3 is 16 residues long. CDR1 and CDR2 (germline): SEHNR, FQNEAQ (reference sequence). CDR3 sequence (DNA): TGTGCCAGCAGCTTAGGTCGACTAGCGGGTTACAATGAGCAGTTCTTC. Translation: CASSLGRLAGYNEQFF.

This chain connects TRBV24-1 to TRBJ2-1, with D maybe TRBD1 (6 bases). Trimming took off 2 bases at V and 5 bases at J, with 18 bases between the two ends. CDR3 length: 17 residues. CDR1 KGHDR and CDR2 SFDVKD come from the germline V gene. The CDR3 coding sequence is TGTGCCACCAGTGATTCCAGGGGTGGGGGCTGGAACAATGAGCAGTTCTTC. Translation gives CATSDSRGGGWNNEQFF.

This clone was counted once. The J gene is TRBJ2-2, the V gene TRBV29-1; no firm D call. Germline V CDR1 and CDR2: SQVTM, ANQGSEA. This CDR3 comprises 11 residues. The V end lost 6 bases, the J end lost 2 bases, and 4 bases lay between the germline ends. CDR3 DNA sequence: TGCAGCGTCCTTAACACCGGGGAGCTGTTTTTT. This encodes CSVLNTGELFF.

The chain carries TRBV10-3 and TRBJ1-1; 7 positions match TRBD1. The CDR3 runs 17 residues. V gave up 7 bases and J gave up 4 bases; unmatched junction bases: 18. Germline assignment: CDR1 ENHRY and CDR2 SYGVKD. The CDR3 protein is CAINRQGGLNRGTEAFF. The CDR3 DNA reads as TGTGCCATCAATCGACAGGGCGGTCTAAACCGAGGCACTGAAGCTTTCTTT.

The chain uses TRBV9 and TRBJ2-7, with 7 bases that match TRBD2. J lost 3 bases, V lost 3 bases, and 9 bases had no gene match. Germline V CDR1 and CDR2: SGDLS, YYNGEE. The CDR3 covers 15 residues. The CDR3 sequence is CASSAASGVLYEQYF. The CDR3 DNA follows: TGTGCCAGCAGCGCTGCGAGCGGGGTCCTCTACGAGCAGTACTTC.

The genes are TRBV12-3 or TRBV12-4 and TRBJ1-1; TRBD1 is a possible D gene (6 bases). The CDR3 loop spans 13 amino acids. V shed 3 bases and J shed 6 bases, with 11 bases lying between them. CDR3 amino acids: CASSLRTDAEAFF. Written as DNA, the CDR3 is TGTGCCAGCAGTTTGCGGACAGACGCTGAAGCTTTCTTT.

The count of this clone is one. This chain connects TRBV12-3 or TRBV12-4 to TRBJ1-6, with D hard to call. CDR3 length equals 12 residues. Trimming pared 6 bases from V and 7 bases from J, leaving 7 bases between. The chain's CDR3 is CASREGNSPLHF. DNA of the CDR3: TGTGCCAGCAGAGAAGGGAATTCACCCCTCCACTTT.

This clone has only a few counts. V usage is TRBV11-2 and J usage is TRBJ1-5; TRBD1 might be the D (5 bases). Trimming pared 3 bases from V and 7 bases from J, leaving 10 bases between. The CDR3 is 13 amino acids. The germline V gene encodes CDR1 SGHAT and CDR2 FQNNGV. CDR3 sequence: CASSFGGEQPQHF. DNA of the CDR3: TGTGCCAGCAGCTTCGGGGGGGAACAGCCCCAGCATTTT.

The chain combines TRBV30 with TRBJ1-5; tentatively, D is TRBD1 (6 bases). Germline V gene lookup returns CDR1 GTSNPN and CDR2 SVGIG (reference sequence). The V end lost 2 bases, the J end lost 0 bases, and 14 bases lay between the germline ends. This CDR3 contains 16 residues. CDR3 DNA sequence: TGTGCCTGGAGTAGGGGGTTTGGAAATAGCAATCAGCCCCAGCATTTT. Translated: CAWSRGFGNSNQPQHF. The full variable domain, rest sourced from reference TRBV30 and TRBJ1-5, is SQTIHQWPATLVQPVGSPLSLECTVEGTSNPNLYWYRQAAGRGLQLLFYSVGIGQISSEVPQNLSASRPQDRQFILSSKKLLLSDSGFYLCAWSRGFGNSNQPQHFGDGTRLSIL.

The CDR3 region has the DNA TGTGCCAGCAGGATGGCAGGGGGTGATAATCAGCCCCAGCATTTT. Protein: CASRMAGGDNQPQHF. The chain has TRBV6-5 and TRBJ1-5; 7 bases map to TRBD1. The CDR3 has 15 residues. Losses at the gene ends were 6 bases for V and 4 bases for J; bases not matched to a gene: 9. Germline V gene lookup returns CDR1 MNHEY and CDR2 SVGAGI.

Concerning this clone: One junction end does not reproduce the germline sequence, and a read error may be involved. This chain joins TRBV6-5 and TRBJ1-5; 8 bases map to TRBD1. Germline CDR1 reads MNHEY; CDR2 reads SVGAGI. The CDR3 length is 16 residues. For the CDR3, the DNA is TGTGCCAGCAGCTACTCCGGGACAGGCCTAAATCAGCCCCAGCATTTT. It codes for CASSYSGTGLNQPQHF.

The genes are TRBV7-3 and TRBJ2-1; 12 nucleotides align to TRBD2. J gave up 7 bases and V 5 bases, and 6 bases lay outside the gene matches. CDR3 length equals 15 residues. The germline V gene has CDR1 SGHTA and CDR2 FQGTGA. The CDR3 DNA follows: TGTGCCAGCAGCCCCCTAGGACTAGCGGGAAATGAGCAGTTCTTC. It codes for CASSPLGLAGNEQFF.

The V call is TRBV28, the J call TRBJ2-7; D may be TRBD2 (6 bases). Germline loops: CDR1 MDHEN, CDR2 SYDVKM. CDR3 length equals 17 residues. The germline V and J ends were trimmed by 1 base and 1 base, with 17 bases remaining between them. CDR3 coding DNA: TGTGCCAGCAGTTTATTACTCACCGGGACTGATTCCTACGAGCAGTACTTC. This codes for CASSLLLTGTDSYEQYF.

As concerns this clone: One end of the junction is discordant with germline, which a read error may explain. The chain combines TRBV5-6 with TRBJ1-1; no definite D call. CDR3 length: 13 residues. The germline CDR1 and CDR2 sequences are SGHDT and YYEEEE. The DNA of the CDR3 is TGTGCCAGCAGCGCCACCCTGGCGGCTGAAACTTTCTTT. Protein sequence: CASSATLAAETFF. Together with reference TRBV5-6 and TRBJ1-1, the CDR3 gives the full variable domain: DAGVTQSPTHLIKTRGQQVTLRCSPKSGHDTVSWYQQALGQGPQFIFQYYEEEERQRGNFPDRFSGHQFPNYSSELNVNALLLGDSALYLCASSATLAAETFFGQGTRLTVV.

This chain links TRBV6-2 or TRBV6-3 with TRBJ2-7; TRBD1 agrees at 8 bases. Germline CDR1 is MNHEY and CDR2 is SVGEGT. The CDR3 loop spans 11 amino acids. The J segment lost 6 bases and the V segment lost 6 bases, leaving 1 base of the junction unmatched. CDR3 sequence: CASSQGAEQYF. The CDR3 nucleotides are TGTGCCAGCAGCCAGGGGGCCGAGCAGTACTTC.

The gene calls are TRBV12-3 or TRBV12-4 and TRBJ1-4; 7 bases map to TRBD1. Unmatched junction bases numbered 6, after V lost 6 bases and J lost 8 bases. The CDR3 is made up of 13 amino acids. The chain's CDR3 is CASRGDSGEKLFF. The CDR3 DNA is TGTGCCAGCAGGGGGGACAGCGGCGAAAAACTGTTTTTT.

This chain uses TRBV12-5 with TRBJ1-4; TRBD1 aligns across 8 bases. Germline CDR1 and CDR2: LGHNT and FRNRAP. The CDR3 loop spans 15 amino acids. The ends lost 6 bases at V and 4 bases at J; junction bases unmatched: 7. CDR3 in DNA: TGTGCTAGTGGCCAGGGGGCGGCACTTAATGAAAAACTGTTTTTT. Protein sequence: CASGQGAALNEKLFF.